The 5 T cell receptor beta chains below come from one sample, sequenced in a study of blood T cell repertoires in COVID-19. Here immunoSEQ multiplex PCR was the method, and the copy in TCRdb shows in-frame clones only, minus some. This table holds 140,000 to 150,000 clones, around 89% found once. The sample comprised peripheral blood. Every receptor here comes from a human donor with COVID-19, enrolled during active disease. The donor label of this sample is uncertain.

This chain joins TRBV11-3 and TRBJ1-3; 7 bases map to TRBD1. The germline gives CDR1 SGHNT, CDR2 YENEEA. The length of the CDR3 is 14 residues. The V and J ends lost 4 bases and 2 bases, in that order; junction bases with no gene match: 2. The CDR3: CASSSTGTGNTIYF. The CDR3 bases are TGTGCCAGCAGCTCGACAGGGACTGGAAACACCATATATTTT.

The V and J genes are TRBV6-1 and TRBJ2-7; D not certain. Germline V gene lookup returns CDR1 MNHNS and CDR2 SASEGT. The V and J ends lost 0 bases and 4 bases respectively, with 13 bases between them. This CDR3 comprises 15 residues. The DNA for the CDR3 is TGTGCCAGCAGTGAAGCGGTCGGAGCCTTTTACGAGCAGTACTTC. It is translated as CASSEAVGAFYEQYF.

This chain joins TRBV28 and TRBJ2-5; the D gene is possibly TRBD1 (6 bases). Looked up from germline, CDR1 is MDHEN and CDR2 is SYDVKM. V lost 1 base to trimming and J lost 1 base, with 10 bases between them. The length of the CDR3 is 15 residues. The CDR3 here is CASSLSGAPQETQYF. The CDR3 DNA reads as TGTGCCAGCAGTTTATCAGGGGCCCCCCAAGAGACCCAGTACTTC.

This chain connects TRBV6-4 to TRBJ1-4, with D perhaps matching TRBD1 (5 bases). The germline V and J ends were trimmed by 4 bases and 7 bases, with 16 bases remaining between them. The CDR3 runs 15 residues. Germline loops: CDR1 MRHNA, CDR2 SNTAGT. The CDR3 sequence is CASSAPAGVGEKLFF. DNA for the CDR3: TGTGCCAGCAGTGCCCCTGCGGGGGTTGGTGAAAAACTGTTTTTT.

The chain recombines TRBV9 with TRBJ1-5; a weak D match, TRBD1 (6 bases). V dropped 0 bases and J dropped 5 bases, with 12 bases sitting between them. The length of the CDR3 is 15 residues. The germline gives CDR1 SGDLS, CDR2 YYNGEE. CDR3 sequence reads: CASSVGGGGDQPQHF. The CDR3, as DNA: TGTGCCAGCAGCGTAGGAGGGGGAGGGGATCAGCCCCAGCATTTT.